A single sample is the source of the 23 T cell receptor beta chains below, sequenced in a study of neoadjuvant anti-PD-1 for oral cavity cancer. Time point given: after neoadjuvant nivolumab, at surgical resection. TCRdb's table, derived via immunoSEQ multiplex PCR, lists solely in-frame clones and lacks some. The sample holds about 32,000 clones, around four fifths seen once. The specimen was PBMCs, collected after nivolumab (anti-PD-1) treatment. Source of these receptors: a person between 40 and 79 years old with oral cavity squamous cell carcinoma.

V and J are TRBV6-5 and TRBJ1-2; D may be TRBD1 (5 bases). The CDR3 sequence is 15 residues long. Germline CDR1 reads MNHEY; CDR2 reads SVGAGI. Trimming took 0 bases from V and 8 from J, leaving 16 bases between them. The CDR3 is CASSYSTWDVTGYTF. In nucleotides, the CDR3 is TGTGCCAGCAGTTACTCGACTTGGGACGTGACGGGCTACACCTTC.

The chain couples TRBV25-1 to TRBJ1-5, with D possibly matching TRBD1 (6 bases). Germline V gene lookup returns CDR1 MGHDK and CDR2 SYGVNS. The CDR3 loop spans 14 amino acids. V was pared by 6 bases and J by 4 bases, with 13 bases between. The CDR3 nucleotides are TGTGCCAGCAGCGTGACAGGCGGTAATCAGCCCCAGCATTTT. Protein: CASSVTGGNQPQHF.

The count of this clone is one. The chain combines TRBV28 with TRBJ1-2; D is unclear. Trimming stripped 5 bases from V and 0 bases from J, with 7 bases between. Germline CDR1 and CDR2: MDHEN and SYDVKM. The CDR3 loop spans 13 amino acids. The CDR3 is CASSVSSNYGYTF. For the CDR3, the DNA is TGTGCCAGCAGTGTGTCTTCTAACTATGGCTACACCTTC.

Only one count was recorded for this clone. This sequence joins TRBV2 and TRBJ1-3; D is ambiguous. The V end lost 5 bases, the J end lost 0 bases, and 11 bases lay between the germline ends. CDR3 size: 15 residues. Germline-derived CDR1 and CDR2 are SNHLY and FYNNEI. The CDR3 bases are TGTGCCAGCAGTACGGGCAGACGCTCTGGAAACACCATATATTTT. It codes for CASSTGRRSGNTIYF.

The genes are TRBV19 and TRBJ1-6; possibly TRBD1 for D (6 bases). This CDR3 contains 15 residues. Deletions cut 10 bases from V and 10 bases from J, with 23 bases between. Germline V gives CDR1 LNHDA, CDR2 SQIVND (reference sequence). CDR3: CATEIKGGSGSPLHF. CDR3 nucleotide sequence: TGTGCCACAGAAATTAAGGGGGGCTCAGGCTCACCCCTCCACTTT.

This chain joins TRBV28 and TRBJ1-1; TRBD1 matches 7 bases. The CDR3 spans 17 residues. V was pared by 6 bases and J by 8 bases, with 21 bases of the junction left unmatched. CDR1 is MDHEN, CDR2 SYDVKM, per germline. This CDR3 is CASSSISTETGPFEAFF. CDR3 coding DNA: TGTGCCAGCAGCTCTATTTCCACCGAGACAGGGCCTTTCGAAGCTTTCTTT.

The V gene is TRBV10-1, the J gene TRBJ1-6; D remains unclear. The CDR3 has 14 amino acids. Trimming removed 3 bases at V and 7 bases at J, with 10 bases between. In germline, CDR1 is WNHNN, CDR2 SYGVQD (reference sequence). Written as DNA, the CDR3 is TGCGCCAGCAGTGACACTCCTGTAAATTCACCCCTCCACTTT. Residues: CASSDTPVNSPLHF.

This chain links TRBV29-1 with TRBJ2-1; TRBD1 might be the D (6 bases). The ends were cut back, 3 bases at V and 3 bases at J, with 6 bases in the middle. The CDR3 contains 12 residues. From germline, CDR1 is SQVTM and CDR2 ANQGSEA. For the CDR3, the DNA is TGCAGCGTTGACAGGGGCTACAATGAGCAGTTCTTC. It translates to CSVDRGYNEQFF.

V and J are TRBV7-6 and TRBJ1-2; TRBD1 matches at 9 bases. V lost 4 bases to trimming and J lost 6 bases; unmatched junction nucleotides: 3. This CDR3 region has 13 residues. CDR1 is SGHVS and CDR2 is FNYEAQ in the germline V gene. The CDR3 sequence: CASSSGQGHGYTF. CDR3 sequence (DNA): TGTGCCAGCAGCTCGGGACAGGGCCATGGCTACACCTTC.

The chain employs TRBV5-1 and TRBJ2-2, with 10 positions matching TRBD2. The CDR3 is made up of 16 amino acids. V was clipped by 5 bases and J by 1 base; unmatched bases: 5. Germline V gene sequence: CDR1 SGHRS, CDR2 YFSETQ. The CDR3 loop reads CASSVRTSGNTGELFF. The CDR3 DNA follows: TGCGCCAGCAGTGTCAGGACTAGCGGGAACACCGGGGAGCTGTTTTTT.

This chain connects TRBV19 to TRBJ2-2; 12 nucleotides line up with TRBD2. This CDR3 contains 17 residues. The V gene end was trimmed by 7 bases and the J gene end by 0 bases; junction bases not matched to a gene: 6. The V gene's germline CDR1 is LNHDA and CDR2 SQIVND (reference sequence). The CDR3 DNA follows: TGTGCCAGTACCCCCGGGACTAGCGGGTCGAACACCGGGGAGCTGTTTTTT. Residues: CASTPGTSGSNTGELFF.

The rearrangement links TRBV7-2 to TRBJ2-5, with D possibly being TRBD1 (6 bases). The germline V gene encodes CDR1 SGHTA and CDR2 FQGNSA. The CDR3 extends over 14 amino acids. V was trimmed by 2 bases and J by 5 bases, leaving 12 bases between them. The chain's CDR3 is CASSLPFQGETQYF. The CDR3 bases are TGTGCCAGCAGCTTACCTTTCCAGGGGGAGACCCAGTACTTC.

V gene TRBV4-1 combines with J gene TRBJ2-3; 7 bases are shared with TRBD1. The germline CDR1 and CDR2 sequences are MGHRA and YSYEKL. This CDR3 region has 14 residues. V lost 9 bases, J lost 2 bases, and 8 bases stayed unmatched. In DNA form, the CDR3 reads TGCGCCAGTAAGACAGGGCCCTTCACAGATACGCAGTATTTT. Its protein is CASKTGPFTDTQYF.

The CDR3 here is CASSSPDRVETEAFF. The CDR3 DNA reads as TGTGCCAGCAGCTCCCCGGACAGGGTAGAGACTGAAGCTTTCTTT. The V gene is TRBV7-8, the J gene TRBJ1-1; 8 positions match TRBD1. J lost 5 bases, V lost 4 bases, and 9 bases had no gene match. This CDR3 is built from 15 residues. CDR1 is SGHVS, CDR2 FQNEAQ, per germline.

The V gene is TRBV7-2, the J gene TRBJ1-2, with a possible D match to TRBD1 (5 bases). There are 16 residues in the CDR3. V shed 5 bases and J shed 4 bases, with 20 bases lying between them. Germline CDR1 is SGHTA and CDR2 is FQGNSA. The CDR3 reads CASSPTGTQSSYGYTF. DNA for the CDR3: TGTGCCAGCAGCCCCACCGGGACCCAAAGTTCCTATGGCTACACCTTC.

V is TRBV19 and J is TRBJ1-1; 9 positions agree with TRBD1. The germline CDR1 and CDR2 sequences are LNHDA and SQIVND (reference sequence). V was pared by 7 bases and J by 8 bases, with 11 bases of the junction left unmatched. This CDR3 has 14 amino acids. The CDR3 nucleotides read TGTGCCAGTAAGGGACAGGGTTTGAGTGCAGAAGCTTTCTTT. It translates to CASKGQGLSAEAFF.

This clone was seen only once. The rearrangement links TRBV9 to TRBJ2-3; no clear D. V was cut by 1 base and J by 1 base, with 7 bases left in between. The CDR3 totals 14 residues. CDR1 is SGDLS, CDR2 YYNGEE, per germline. CDR3 in DNA: TGTGCCAGCAGCGTAACCCCGGGCACAGATACGCAGTATTTT. It specifies CASSVTPGTDTQYF.

The chain links TRBV30 to TRBJ2-5; D unclear. This CDR3 comprises 13 residues. Germline assignment: CDR1 GTSNPN and CDR2 SVGIG (reference sequence). The ends were cut back, 0 bases at V and 5 bases at J, with 10 bases in the middle. DNA of the CDR3: TGTGCCTGGAGTGTTCAAACTGGGGAGACCCAGTACTTC. Its protein is CAWSVQTGETQYF.

The V call is TRBV2, the J call TRBJ2-3; D is ambiguous. There are 15 residues in the CDR3. The germline CDR1 and CDR2 sequences are SNHLY and FYNNEI. With 3 bases removed from V and 1 base from J, the gap between germline ends came to 11 bases. CDR3 protein: CASSDLGRGTDTQYF. CDR3 in DNA: TGTGCCAGCAGTGACCTAGGACGGGGCACAGATACGCAGTATTTT.

The chain links TRBV9 to TRBJ1-1, with TRBD1 as a possible D gene (5 bases). The CDR3 has 16 amino acids. V lost 0 bases, J lost 5 bases, and 17 bases lay in between. In germline, CDR1 is SGDLS, CDR2 YYNGEE. The CDR3, as DNA: TGTGCCAGCAGCGTAGGCGCAGGAGGGGCGAGTACTGAAGCTTTCTTT. The encoded protein is CASSVGAGGASTEAFF.

The genes are TRBV20-1 and TRBJ1-2; D remains ambiguous. Germline lookup yields CDR1 DFQATT and CDR2 SNEGSKA (reference sequence). The CDR3 length is 8 residues. The CDR3 protein is CRVGLNTF. DNA for the CDR3: TGCAGAGTAGGCTTGAACACCTTC.

The rearrangement joins TRBV16 to TRBJ2-7; D is possibly TRBD1 (5 bases). The CDR3 extends over 17 amino acids. Trimming shortened V by 1 base and J by 1 base, and 17 bases separated the two germline ends. Germline values: CDR1 KGHSY, CDR2 FQNENV. CDR3 amino acids: CASSQLGLRDSSYEQYF. CDR3 nucleotide sequence: TGTGCCAGCAGCCAATTGGGCCTTCGCGACAGTTCCTACGAGCAGTACTTC.

This sequence joins TRBV18 and TRBJ1-2, with unresolved D. This CDR3 has 13 residues. The V end lost 0 bases, the J end lost 8 bases, and 10 bases lay between the germline ends. Per the germline V gene, CDR1 is KGHSH and CDR2 is LQKENI. Here the CDR3 reads CASSPPEVTGYTF. CDR3 nucleotides: TGTGCCAGCTCACCACCGGAGGTCACGGGCTACACCTTC.